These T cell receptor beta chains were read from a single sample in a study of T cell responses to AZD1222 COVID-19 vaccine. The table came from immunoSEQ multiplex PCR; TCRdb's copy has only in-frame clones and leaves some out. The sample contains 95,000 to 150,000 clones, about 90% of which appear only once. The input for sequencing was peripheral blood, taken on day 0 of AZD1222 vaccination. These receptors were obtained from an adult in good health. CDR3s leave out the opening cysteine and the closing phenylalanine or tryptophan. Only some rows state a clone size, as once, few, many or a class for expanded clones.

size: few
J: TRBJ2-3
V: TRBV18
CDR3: ASSPGQGGTDTQY

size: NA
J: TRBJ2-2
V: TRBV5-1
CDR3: ASSLVSAGELF

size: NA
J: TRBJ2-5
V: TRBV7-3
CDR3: ASSLSDRGWETQY

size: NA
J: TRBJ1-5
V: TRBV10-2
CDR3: ASSESRAGSQPQH

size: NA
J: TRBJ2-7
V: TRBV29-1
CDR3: SARDRPHYEQY

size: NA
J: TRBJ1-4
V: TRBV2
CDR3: ASSGPATGTNWDEKLF

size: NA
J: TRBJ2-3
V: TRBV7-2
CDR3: ASSLRGRVTDTQY

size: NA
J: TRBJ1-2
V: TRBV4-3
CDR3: ASSHPLPDRDFSGYT

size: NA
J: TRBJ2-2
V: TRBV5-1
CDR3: ASSTGPGTGDTGELF

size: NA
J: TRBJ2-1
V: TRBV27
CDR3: ASSLGLAYGVYNEQF

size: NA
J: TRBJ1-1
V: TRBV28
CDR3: ASSSRWGNTEAF

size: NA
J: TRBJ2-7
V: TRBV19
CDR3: ASSLAGAYYEQY

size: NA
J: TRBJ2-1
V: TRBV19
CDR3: ASRTTGTGGYNEQF

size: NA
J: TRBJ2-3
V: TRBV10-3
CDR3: AISEPNARTSGGGSTDTQY

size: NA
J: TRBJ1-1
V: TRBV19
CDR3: ASYRTDRGRGTEAF

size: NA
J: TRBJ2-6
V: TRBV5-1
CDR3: ASSLVGQGTFSGANVLT

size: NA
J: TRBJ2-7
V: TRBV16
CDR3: ASSQSSSGLIAYEQY

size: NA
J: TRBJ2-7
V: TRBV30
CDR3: AWSAAPTRYEQY

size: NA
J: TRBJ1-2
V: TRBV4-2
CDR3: ASSQAEGNNYGYT

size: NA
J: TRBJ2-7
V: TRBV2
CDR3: ASSDANSYEQH

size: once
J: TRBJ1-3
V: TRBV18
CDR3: ASSPIYGQGSSGNTIY

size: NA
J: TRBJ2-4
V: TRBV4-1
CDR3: ASSQVSTLLAKNIQY